The rows below give T cell receptor beta chains drawn from one sample of a study of metastatic and nonmetastatic thyroid tumors. TCRdb re-clonotyped the PCR reads via MiXCR. The data contain tens of thousands of clones, 20% to 25% of them seen just once; the ten biggest clones take up just over 14%. Sequenced: blood. These receptors were taken from a female donor with papillary thyroid cancer or a benign thyroid nodule (not recorded which). Some clones in this sample may be carry-over from other donors' samples. The CDR3 runs from the conserved cysteine through the conserved F or W. Each record gives: clone size, D gene, J gene, V gene, CDR3 protein, CDR3 DNA. The D gene is left open where the match is weak. A clone size is listed for some rows: how often the clone was seen (once, few, many), or a class if it is expanded.

>-|TRBD1|TRBJ2-7|TRBV7-8
CASSLVDRGYEQYF
TGTGCCAGCAGCTTAGTGGACAGGGGTTACGAGCAGTACTTC
>many|-|TRBJ2-1|TRBV11-3
CASTLDGSSYNEQFF
TGTGCCAGCACTTTGGATGGGAGCTCCTACAATGAGCAGTTCTTC
>many|-|TRBJ2-3|TRBV20-1
CSASKQFPTDTQYF
TGCAGTGCTAGTAAACAGTTTCCCACAGATACGCAGTATTTT
>-|TRBD1|TRBJ1-1|TRBV30
CAWSVGTGFYRF
TGTGCCTGGAGTGTAGGGACAGGGTTTTATCGCTTT
>few|-|TRBJ1-5|TRBV6-6
CASSTRQSNQPQHF
TGTGCCAGCAGTACTCGCCAAAGCAATCAGCCCCAGCATTTT
>-|-|TRBJ2-6|TRBV5-1
CASSFQGLGANVLTF
TGCGCCAGCAGCTTCCAAGGACTCGGGGCCAACGTCCTGACTTTC
>many|-|TRBJ2-3|TRBV19
CASTLGRRGTDTQYF
TGTGCCAGTACCCTAGGAAGGAGGGGCACAGATACGCAGTATTTT
>-|TRBD2|TRBJ2-7|TRBV5-1
CASSLGSGSGDEQYF
TGCGCCAGCAGCTTGGGGAGCGGGAGTGGCGACGAGCAGTACTTC
>-|-|TRBJ2-3|TRBV7-2
CASSLQGTDTQYF
TGTGCCAGCAGCTTACAGGGCACAGATACGCAGTATTTT
>medium-sized|TRBD1|TRBJ1-2|TRBV27
CASSLSLGQGGGYTF
TGTGCCAGCAGTTTATCGTTAGGACAGGGTGGTGGCTACACCTTC
>once|-|TRBJ2-7|TRBV9
CASSAAGNSYEQYF
TGTGCCAGCAGCGCCGCTGGGAATTCATACGAGCAGTACTTC
>-|TRBD1|TRBJ1-4|TRBV12-3/TRBV12-4
CASSSRGGVEKLFF
TGTGCCAGCAGTAGCAGGGGGGGAGTTGAAAAACTGTTTTTT
>-|TRBD1|TRBJ1-1|TRBV19
CASSMGRQGMNTEAFF
TGTGCCAGTAGTATGGGGCGACAGGGTATGAACACTGAAGCTTTCTTT
>few|-|TRBJ2-1|TRBV19
CASSQEGLQYEQFF
TGTGCCAGTAGTCAGGAGGGGTTACAATATGAGCAGTTCTTC
>-|-|TRBJ2-3|TRBV18
CASSPRDDTQYF
TGTGCCAGCTCACCGCGAGACGATACGCAGTATTTT
>-|TRBD2|TRBJ2-1|TRBV19
CASSTHSGLADNYNEQFF
TGTGCCAGTAGTACACACTCGGGGCTAGCGGATAATTACAATGAGCAGTTCTTC
>-|-|TRBJ1-2|TRBV4-1
CASSQESRGVYGYTF
TGCGCCAGCAGCCAAGAATCTCGAGGAGTCTATGGCTACACCTTC
>few|TRBD1|TRBJ1-2|TRBV19
CASSIRRQGADGYTF
TGTGCCAGTAGTATAAGGAGACAGGGGGCGGATGGCTACACCTTC
>once|TRBD2|TRBJ2-1|TRBV19
CASSYATSGNSRHEQFF
TGTGCCAGTAGCTACGCCACTAGCGGGAACAGTCGTCATGAGCAGTTCTTC
>medium-sized|-|TRBJ1-1|TRBV28
CASSTTRQLTEAFF
TGTGCCAGCAGTACAACGCGACAGCTAACTGAAGCTTTCTTT
>once|-|TRBJ2-2|TRBV7-9
CASSLALRNTGELFF
TGTGCCAGCAGCTTAGCGCTTAGGAACACCGGGGAGCTGTTTTTT
>many|-|TRBJ1-1|TRBV5-4
CASSPGTQRVNTEAFF
TGTGCCAGCAGTCCCGGGACCCAAAGGGTGAACACTGAAGCTTTCTTT
>few|TRBD2|TRBJ2-1|TRBV12-3/TRBV12-4
CASSQGTSGGLHYNEQFF
TGTGCCAGCAGTCAAGGGACTAGCGGGGGCCTACATTACAATGAGCAGTTCTTC
>-|-|TRBJ1-5|TRBV10-3
CAISNPGPQHF
TGTGCCATCAGCAATCCGGGGCCCCAGCATTTT
>medium-sized|-|TRBJ1-3|TRBV6-1
CASSSTGNTIYF
TGTGCCAGCAGCTCCACTGGAAACACCATATATTTT
>many|-|TRBJ2-7|TRBV18
CASSRTTLESEQYF
TGTGCCAGCTCACGGACCACCCTAGAATCCGAGCAGTACTTC
>-|TRBD2|TRBJ2-1|TRBV2
CASTLTSGRWDEQFF
TGTGCCAGCACCCTGACTAGCGGGAGATGGGATGAGCAGTTCTTC
>medium-sized|-|TRBJ1-3|TRBV27
CASSRRSGNTIYF
TGTGCCAGCAGCCGGAGGAGTGGAAACACCATATATTTT
>-|-|TRBJ2-1|TRBV11-2
CASSLGTADNEQFF
TGTGCCAGCAGCTTAGGCACAGCAGACAATGAGCAGTTCTTC
>medium-sized|TRBD2|TRBJ2-7|TRBV5-1
CASSLESSGGSYEQYF
TGCGCCAGCAGCTTGGAGAGTAGCGGGGGCTCCTACGAGCAGTACTTC
>-|-|TRBJ2-7|TRBV19
CASSIDGASGLTYEQYF
TGTGCCAGTAGTATAGATGGGGCTTCGGGACTTACCTACGAGCAGTACTTC
>many|-|TRBJ2-1|TRBV30
CAWSIFDYNEQFF
TGTGCCTGGAGTATATTCGACTACAATGAGCAGTTCTTC
>-|-|TRBJ1-1|TRBV30
CAWSSWRNTEAFF
TGTGCCTGGAGTAGTTGGAGAAACACTGAAGCTTTCTTT
>medium-sized|-|TRBJ2-2|TRBV2
CASSLDTGELFF
TGTGCCAGCAGCTTAGACACCGGGGAGCTGTTTTTT
>-|TRBD1|TRBJ1-2|TRBV20-1
CSATRDRGAGGYTF
TGCAGTGCGACCCGGGACAGGGGAGCTGGTGGCTACACCTTC
>-|TRBD1|TRBJ2-7|TRBV20-1
CSARRTGESYEQYF
TGCAGTGCTAGAAGAACAGGGGAATCCTACGAGCAGTACTTC
>-|-|TRBJ1-2|TRBV7-6
CASSLDTGIFNYGYTF
TGTGCCAGCAGCTTAGATACAGGGATTTTCAACTATGGCTACACCTTC
>many|TRBD2|TRBJ2-3|TRBV28
CASSLWGTSGRGGETDTQYF
TGTGCCAGCAGTTTATGGGGCACTAGCGGGAGGGGGGGAGAAACAGATACGCAGTATTTT
>-|-|TRBJ2-3|TRBV25-1
CASSPVSSGAQGYGTQYF
TGTGCCAGCAGTCCAGTGTCTAGCGGCGCGCAGGGGTATGGCACGCAGTATTTT
>many|TRBD2|TRBJ2-7|TRBV5-1
CASSQAGAFNYEQYF
TGCGCCAGCAGCCAAGCGGGAGCCTTTAACTACGAGCAGTACTTC
>-|-|TRBJ1-6|TRBV30
CALSLPGGWSSPLHF
TGTGCCCTGAGTCTTCCCGGAGGCTGGAGCTCACCCCTCCACTTT
>-|-|TRBJ1-3|TRBV5-4
CASSFTPSTGGSGNTIYF
TGTGCCAGCAGCTTCACTCCATCGACGGGGGGCTCTGGAAACACCATATATTTT
>many|TRBD2|TRBJ2-1|TRBV7-8
CASSGIAGMNNEQFF
TGTGCCAGCAGCGGGATAGCGGGAATGAACAATGAGCAGTTCTTC
>-|TRBD2|TRBJ2-1|TRBV7-3
CASISRASGRTEQFF
TGTGCCAGCATCTCCCGGGCTAGCGGGAGAACTGAGCAGTTCTTC
>few|-|TRBJ2-7|TRBV6-1
CASSAEGDGSYEQYF
TGTGCCAGCAGTGCTGAGGGGGATGGCTCCTACGAGCAGTACTTC
>-|TRBD2|TRBJ2-7|TRBV24-1
CATSDQDNLAGEEPYEQYF
TGTGCCACCAGTGATCAAGATAACCTAGCGGGAGAGGAACCCTACGAGCAGTACTTC
>many|-|TRBJ1-4|TRBV6-2/TRBV6-3
CASGGVSNEKLFF
TGTGCCAGCGGAGGGGTTTCTAATGAAAAACTGTTTTTT
>-|TRBD1|TRBJ2-7|TRBV19
CASSEGQGMGEQYF
TGTGCCAGTAGCGAGGGACAGGGAATGGGAGAGCAGTACTTC
>many|TRBD2|TRBJ2-3|TRBV10-1
CASSESVRLAGGSTDTQYF
TGCGCCAGCAGTGAGTCAGTGAGACTAGCGGGAGGGAGCACAGATACGCAGTATTTT
>many|-|TRBJ2-1|TRBV20-1
CSGGDGSNYNEQFF
TGCAGTGGAGGGGACGGCAGTAACTACAATGAGCAGTTCTTC
>many|TRBD1|TRBJ1-1|TRBV29-1
CSVEDGQAMNTEAFF
TGCAGCGTTGAAGACGGACAGGCTATGAACACTGAAGCTTTCTTT